This is a list of T cell receptor beta chains from one sample in a study of blood T cell repertoires in COVID-19. Some clones are missing from TCRdb's copy, which holds only in-frame ones; the method was immunoSEQ multiplex PCR. There are around 300,000 clones in the sample; 90% occur only once, and 2.5% to 3.5% lies in the top ten. The sample taken for sequencing was peripheral blood. Receptors were obtained from a woman in her twenties or thirties with COVID-19, enrolled during active disease. CDR3s include the opening cysteine and the closing phenylalanine or tryptophan. Fields, in order: J gene, V gene, clone size, D gene, CDR3 protein, CDR3 DNA. D genes are given only for firm matches. The listing skips clone size in some rows; elsewhere it reads once, few, many or a size class.

J: TRBJ2-1
V: TRBV10-2
size: NA
D: NA
CDR3: CASSVVSYNEQFF
DNA: TGCGCCAGCAGTGTTGTCAGCTACAATGAGCAGTTCTTC

J: TRBJ2-7
V: TRBV27
size: NA
D: NA
CDR3: CASIGQGREQYF
DNA: TGTGCCAGCATCGGACAAGGACGCGAGCAGTACTTC

J: TRBJ2-5
V: TRBV30
size: NA
D: TRBD2
CDR3: CAWSGLAGGETQYF
DNA: TGTGCCTGGAGTGGGCTAGCGGGAGGGGAGACCCAGTACTTC

J: TRBJ1-2
V: TRBV28
size: NA
D: TRBD1
CDR3: CASSILRTGGNYGYTF
DNA: TGTGCCAGCAGTATCTTAAGGACAGGGGGGAACTATGGCTACACCTTC

J: TRBJ2-7
V: TRBV28
size: NA
D: TRBD1
CDR3: CASSPTGGLTYEQYF
DNA: TGTGCCAGCAGTCCCACAGGGGGACTCACCTACGAGCAGTACTTC

J: TRBJ1-1
V: TRBV19
size: NA
D: TRBD1
CDR3: CASSLRTGGTEAFF
DNA: TGTGCCAGTAGTTTGCGGACAGGGGGCACTGAAGCTTTCTTT

J: TRBJ1-3
V: TRBV25-1
size: few
D: NA
CDR3: CASSEIWGGGNTIYF
DNA: TGTGCCAGCAGTGAAATTTGGGGCGGTGGAAACACCATATATTTT

J: TRBJ1-5
V: TRBV27
size: NA
D: NA
CDR3: CASSPGQPNQPQHF
DNA: TGTGCCAGCAGTCCCGGACAGCCCAATCAGCCCCAGCATTTT

J: TRBJ2-4
V: TRBV2
size: NA
D: TRBD2
CDR3: CASSGLAGGPWRAKNIQYF
DNA: TGTGCCAGCAGTGGACTAGCGGGAGGGCCGTGGAGAGCCAAAAACATTCAGTACTTC

J: TRBJ1-1
V: TRBV6-1
size: NA
D: NA
CDR3: CASSETFQGYTEAFF
DNA: TGTGCCAGCAGTGAAACCTTTCAGGGCTACACTGAAGCTTTCTTT

J: TRBJ2-1
V: TRBV19
size: NA
D: TRBD1
CDR3: CASSPGQGYNEQFF
DNA: TGTGCCAGTAGTCCGGGACAGGGCTACAATGAGCAGTTCTTC

J: TRBJ2-7
V: TRBV4-2
size: NA
D: NA
CDR3: CASSQGGASGTYEQYF
DNA: TGTGCCAGCAGCCAGGGGGGGGCTAGCGGTACCTACGAGCAGTACTTC

J: TRBJ1-2
V: TRBV11-2
size: NA
D: TRBD1
CDR3: CASSQTTGKEGYTF
DNA: TGTGCCAGCAGCCAGACGACAGGGAAAGAGGGCTACACCTTC

J: TRBJ2-5
V: TRBV6-5
size: NA
D: TRBD2
CDR3: CASSYIAGEGGTQYF
DNA: TGTGCCAGCAGTTATATAGCGGGAGAAGGCGGGACCCAGTACTTC

J: TRBJ1-2
V: TRBV5-6
size: NA
D: NA
CDR3: CASSPTGYYGYTF
DNA: TGTGCCAGCAGTCCCACAGGGTACTATGGCTACACCTTC

J: TRBJ2-5
V: TRBV30
size: once
D: TRBD2
CDR3: CAWSGASGNQETQYF
DNA: TGTGCCTGGAGTGGGGCTAGCGGGAACCAAGAGACCCAGTACTTC

J: TRBJ1-2
V: TRBV27
size: once
D: NA
CDR3: CASSLNSGDREIF
DNA: TGTGCCAGCAGTTTAAATTCGGGGGATCGGGAGATCTTC

J: TRBJ1-6
V: TRBV30
size: NA
D: NA
CDR3: CAWSGQLPGPNSPLHF
DNA: TGTGCCTGGAGTGGACAGCTACCGGGCCCTAATTCACCCCTCCACTTT

J: TRBJ2-2
V: TRBV6-4
size: NA
D: NA
CDR3: CASSDRTEGSGELFF
DNA: TGTGCCAGCAGTGACCGGACAGAAGGGTCCGGGGAGCTGTTTTTT

J: TRBJ2-5
V: TRBV5-1
size: once
D: NA
CDR3: CASSIQLASGETQYF
DNA: TGCGCCAGCAGCATACAACTAGCTTCGGGGGAGACCCAGTACTTC

J: TRBJ2-7
V: TRBV27
size: NA
D: NA
CDR3: CASRPPSTVYEQYF
DNA: TGTGCCAGCAGACCCCCCTCGACAGTCTACGAGCAGTACTTC

J: TRBJ1-2
V: TRBV2
size: NA
D: NA
CDR3: CASSWASRGYTF
DNA: TGTGCCAGCAGCTGGGCCAGCAGGGGCTACACCTTC

J: TRBJ1-4
V: TRBV6-5
size: NA
D: NA
CDR3: CATGTGNEKLFF
DNA: TGTGCCACCGGGACTGGGAATGAAAAACTGTTTTTT

J: TRBJ2-2
V: TRBV19
size: NA
D: NA
CDR3: CASSIGSRGNTGELFF
DNA: TGTGCCAGTAGTATAGGGTCCAGGGGGAACACCGGGGAGCTGTTTTTT

J: TRBJ2-7
V: TRBV18
size: NA
D: NA
CDR3: CASSPAYEQYF
DNA: TGTGCCAGCTCGCCGGCCTACGAGCAGTACTTC

J: TRBJ2-5
V: TRBV2
size: once
D: TRBD1
CDR3: CASRERTGQETQYF
DNA: TGTGCCAGCAGGGAGAGGACAGGGCAAGAGACCCAGTACTTC

J: TRBJ2-5
V: TRBV15
size: NA
D: TRBD1
CDR3: CATSRGGQGELETQYF
DNA: TGTGCCACCAGCAGAGGAGGACAGGGGGAATTGGAGACCCAGTACTTC

J: TRBJ2-7
V: TRBV27
size: NA
D: NA
CDR3: CASSPRLASWEQYF
DNA: TGTGCCAGCAGTCCCCGGCTAGCCTCTTGGGAGCAGTACTTC

J: TRBJ2-1
V: TRBV19
size: NA
D: TRBD2
CDR3: CASSILTSGKSYNEQFF
DNA: TGTGCCAGTAGTATTCTGACTAGCGGGAAGTCCTACAATGAGCAGTTCTTC

J: TRBJ2-2
V: TRBV5-1
size: once
D: NA
CDR3: CASSLVGGSNGELFF
DNA: TGCGCCAGCAGCTTGGTCGGGGGAAGTAACGGGGAGCTGTTTTTT

J: TRBJ2-1
V: TRBV7-2
size: once
D: TRBD2
CDR3: CASSLSAGGSRPRGEQFF
DNA: TGTGCCAGCAGCTTATCCGCCGGCGGGAGCCGCCCCCGGGGTGAGCAGTTCTTC

J: TRBJ2-1
V: TRBV11-1
size: NA
D: TRBD2
CDR3: CASRPGLAGENEQFF
DNA: TGTGCCAGCAGACCGGGACTAGCGGGAGAAAATGAGCAGTTCTTC

J: TRBJ2-3
V: TRBV19
size: NA
D: NA
CDR3: CASSISLFRTARYTDTQYF
DNA: TGTGCCAGTAGTATCTCACTTTTTCGGACAGCCAGGTACACAGATACGCAGTATTTT

J: TRBJ1-1
V: TRBV7-2
size: NA
D: TRBD1
CDR3: CASSSQGLNTEAFF
DNA: TGTGCCAGCAGCTCACAGGGGTTGAACACTGAAGCTTTCTTT

J: TRBJ1-2
V: TRBV27
size: NA
D: TRBD1
CDR3: CASSLQGVLAYGYTF
DNA: TGTGCCAGCAGTTTACAGGGGGTCCTTGCCTATGGCTACACCTTC

J: TRBJ1-5
V: TRBV6-5
size: NA
D: NA
CDR3: CASSYGRGPNQPQHF
DNA: TGTGCCAGCAGTTACGGGCGGGGCCCTAATCAGCCCCAGCATTTT

J: TRBJ2-7
V: TRBV28
size: NA
D: NA
CDR3: CASSPGTQVTFSSSYEQYF
DNA: TGTGCCAGCAGTCCCGGGACTCAAGTAACGTTTAGTAGCTCCTACGAGCAGTACTTC

J: TRBJ2-1
V: TRBV15
size: NA
D: TRBD2
CDR3: CATSRVGSGSSYNEQFF
DNA: TGTGCCACCAGCAGGGTGGGGAGCGGGAGCTCCTACAATGAGCAGTTCTTC